One sample yielded the 30 T cell receptor beta chains listed below, sequenced in a study of cytomegalovirus exposure and HLA in healthy donors. Primers for the PCR totalled 60 Vbeta and 13 Jbeta. The method was immunoSEQ multiplex PCR; TCRdb's version includes in-frame clones alone and lacks a portion of them. The sample holds approximately 160,000 clones, 82% seen once. The specimen was PBMCs. These receptors all stem from a girl aged 5-17 years in good health and CMV-seropositive.

The chain joins TRBV5-1 to TRBJ2-5; D perhaps matches TRBD1 (5 bases). Trimming took off 2 bases at V and 0 bases at J, with 8 bases between the two ends. Germline-derived CDR1 and CDR2 are SGHRS and YFSETQ. This CDR3 has 14 amino acids. The CDR3 protein is CASSLGDYQETQYF. CDR3 DNA sequence: TGCGCCAGCAGCTTAGGGGATTACCAAGAGACCCAGTACTTC.

The genes are TRBV7-6 and TRBJ2-1; 8 positions match TRBD2. Germline CDR1 SGHVS, CDR2 FNYEAQ. The CDR3 runs to 18 residues. The J segment lost 0 bases and the V segment lost 1 base, leaving 8 bases of the junction unmatched. The CDR3 sequence is CASSLERTSWSSYNEQFF. CDR3 sequence (DNA): TGTGCCAGCAGCTTAGAACGGACTAGCTGGAGCTCCTACAATGAGCAGTTCTTC.

The chain joins TRBV4-1 to TRBJ2-7; possibly TRBD2 for D (5 bases). Trimming shortened V by 0 bases and J by 5 bases, and 11 bases separated the two germline ends. The CDR3 has 14 residues. Germline V lookup: CDR1 MGHRA, CDR2 YSYEKL. CDR3 sequence reads: CASSQEVSENEQYF. As DNA, the CDR3 is TGCGCCAGCAGCCAAGAGGTTAGCGAGAACGAGCAGTACTTC.

The chain combines TRBV18 with TRBJ2-4, with 7 bases that match TRBD1. The CDR3 extends over 19 amino acids. Trimming took 5 bases from V and 8 from J; bases not matched to a gene: 24. Germline values: CDR1 KGHSH, CDR2 LQKENI. In nucleotides, the CDR3 is TGTGCCAGCTCATCTCACCCCGGGACAGCAAGATCCCTGGGGGACATTCAGTACTTC. Its protein product is CASSSHPGTARSLGDIQYF.

This clone appeared once. The chain carries TRBV25-1 and TRBJ2-7; D might be TRBD1 (5 bases). The CDR3 is 15 residues long. The germline V and J ends were trimmed by 1 base and 2 bases, with 12 bases remaining between them. Germline V gene lookup returns CDR1 MGHDK and CDR2 SYGVNS. CDR3 sequence reads: CASSESDSLTYEQYF. CDR3 bases: TGTGCCAGCAGTGAATCAGACAGTCTTACCTACGAGCAGTACTTC.

In its sample, this clone was seen a few times. This rearrangement joins TRBV11-2 to TRBJ2-7; TRBD1 matches at 9 bases. CDR3 length equals 15 residues. From germline, CDR1 is SGHAT and CDR2 FQNNGV. Trimming removed 3 bases from V and 4 bases from J; junction bases left unmatched: 7. CDR3 sequence: CASSFNRGRLYEQYF. The CDR3 coding sequence is TGTGCCAGCAGCTTCAACAGGGGGCGCTTATACGAGCAGTACTTC.

V usage is TRBV18 and J usage is TRBJ1-5; D is unresolved. The germline V gene has CDR1 KGHSH and CDR2 LQKENI. The germline V and J ends were trimmed by 8 bases and 7 bases, with 18 bases remaining between them. This CDR3 has 14 amino acids. The CDR3 sequence is CASAGRSLGQPQHF. The CDR3, as DNA: TGTGCCAGCGCCGGGAGGTCCCTAGGGCAGCCCCAGCATTTT.

This rearrangement joins TRBV7-9 to TRBJ2-7, with a possible D match to TRBD1 (5 bases). The CDR3 spans 16 residues. Trimming cost V 7 bases and J 0 bases, with 19 bases left between them. The germline CDR1 and CDR2 sequences are SEHNR and FQNEAQ (reference sequence). The CDR3 bases are TGTGCCAGCAAAGGCCCCGGGCAGGGCTTCTCCTACGAGCAGTACTTC. As protein: CASKGPGQGFSYEQYF.

The rearrangement links TRBV5-1 to TRBJ2-5, with TRBD1 matching 8 bases. The CDR3 spans 14 residues. Germline CDR1 is SGHRS and CDR2 is YFSETQ. With 7 bases clipped from V and 9 bases from J, the junction kept 14 bases outside the gene matches. The chain's CDR3 is CASSPGGQGTAQYF. CDR3 DNA: TGCGCCAGCTCGCCAGGTGGACAGGGAACGGCCCAGTACTTC.

V and J are TRBV29-1 and TRBJ1-1; 7 bases line up with TRBD1. The CDR3 runs 14 residues. Germline CDR1 and CDR2: SQVTM and ANQGSEA. V was clipped by 3 bases and J by 4 bases; unmatched bases: 8. In DNA, the CDR3 is TGCAGCGTTGACTCGACAGGGATAAGCACTGAAGCTTTCTTT. Protein sequence: CSVDSTGISTEAFF.

This chain connects TRBV7-8 to TRBJ2-4; 12 bases match TRBD1. The length of the CDR3 is 17 residues. V shed 0 bases and J 2 bases; nucleotides not matched to a gene: 2. Looked up from germline, CDR1 is SGHVS and CDR2 is FQNEAQ. In nucleotides, the CDR3 is TGTGCCAGCAGCTTAGCGGGACAGGGGGCAACCAAAAACATTCAGTACTTC. This translates into CASSLAGQGATKNIQYF.

The chain carries TRBV4-2 and TRBJ2-2, with 9 bases aligning to TRBD2. The V segment lost 4 bases and the J segment 6 bases; nucleotides outside the gene matches: 9. The germline CDR1 and CDR2 sequences are LGHNA and YNFKEQ. The CDR3 runs 16 residues. CDR3 protein: CASSPPRGGASGELFF. The CDR3 coding sequence is TGTGCCAGCAGCCCCCCCCGCGGGGGGGCATCCGGGGAGCTGTTTTTT.

The rearrangement joins TRBV7-2 to TRBJ2-3, with D possibly matching TRBD2 (6 bases). Germline values: CDR1 SGHTA, CDR2 FQGNSA. With 3 bases removed from V and 4 bases from J, the gap between germline ends came to 23 bases. There are 18 residues in the CDR3. In nucleotides, the CDR3 is TGTGCCAGCAGCTTCGACTGGGGGACTTCCTCAGGCCCAGATACGCAGTATTTT. This encodes CASSFDWGTSSGPDTQYF.

About this clone: This same CDR3 is encoded by further DNA sequences in the sample. The chain joins TRBV5-1 to TRBJ2-5; TRBD2 agrees at 11 bases. This CDR3 comprises 16 residues. Germline values: CDR1 SGHRS, CDR2 YFSETQ. Germline trimming cut 0 bases from V and 2 bases from J; bases unmatched to any gene: 3. The DNA of the CDR3 is TGCGCCAGCAGCTTGGCGGGGACTAGCGGACAAGAGACCCAGTACTTC. Its protein is CASSLAGTSGQETQYF.

The V and J genes are TRBV6-4 and TRBJ2-3; unclear D gene. The germline gives CDR1 MRHNA, CDR2 SNTAGT. The CDR3 contains 14 residues. V was trimmed by 0 bases and J by 6 bases, leaving 10 bases between them. The CDR3 region has the DNA TGTGCCAGCAGTGACTCCGGTTTTTTGGATACGCAGTATTTT. It yields the protein CASSDSGFLDTQYF.

V usage is TRBV9 and J usage is TRBJ2-6, with 9 positions matching TRBD2. V dropped 6 bases and J dropped 2; count of bases not matched to a gene: 15. CDR1 and CDR2 from the germline V gene are SGDLS and YYNGEE. The CDR3 is made up of 19 amino acids. CDR3 DNA sequence: TGTGCCAGCATGCGGCGGGGGGGCAGGATCTACCCTGGGGCCAACGTCCTGACTTTC. Translated, it gives CASMRRGGRIYPGANVLTF. Based on the CDR3 plus reference TRBV9 and TRBJ2-6, the full variable domain is DSGVTQTPKHLITATGQRVTLRCSPRSGDLSVYWYQQSLDQGLQFLIQYYNGEERAKGNILERFSAQQFPDLHSELNLSSLELGDSALYFCASMRRGGRIYPGANVLTFGAGSRLTVL.

The CDR3 sequence is CASSPLYLAGVSIQETQYF. The CDR3 DNA reads as TGTGCCAGCTCACCCCTTTACCTAGCGGGGGTGTCTATCCAAGAGACCCAGTACTTC. The chain couples TRBV18 to TRBJ2-5; 10 nucleotides match TRBD2. The CDR3 length is 19 residues. Losses at the gene ends were 3 bases for V and 1 base for J; bases not matched to a gene: 14. Germline V gives CDR1 KGHSH, CDR2 LQKENI. Based on the CDR3 plus reference TRBV18 and TRBJ2-5, the full variable domain is NAGVMQNPRHLVRRRGQEARLRCSPMKGHSHVYWYRQLPEEGLKFMVYLQKENIIDESGMPKERFSAEFPKEGPSILRIQQVVRGDSAAYFCASSPLYLAGVSIQETQYFGPGTRLLVL.

CDR3 region: CSVEVRGAGRYNEQFF. The CDR3 DNA sequence: TGCAGCGTTGAAGTCCGAGGAGCGGGCCGCTACAATGAGCAGTTCTTC. This chain uses TRBV29-1 with TRBJ2-1; tentative D call: TRBD2 (6 bases). V lost 1 base, J lost 3 bases, and 16 bases lay in between. In germline, CDR1 is SQVTM, CDR2 ANQGSEA. CDR3 length equals 16 residues.

V is TRBV30 and J is TRBJ1-2; D gene uncertain. Trimming stripped 7 bases from V and 11 bases from J, with 14 bases between. Germline V gene data show CDR1 as GTSNPN and CDR2 as SVGIG (reference sequence). This CDR3 spans 10 amino acids. The CDR3 sequence: CAYADGSYTF. DNA of the CDR3: TGTGCCTACGCCGATGGGAGTTACACCTTC.

This chain links TRBV7-9 with TRBJ1-1; possibly TRBD1 for D (5 bases). Trimming pared 2 bases from V and 2 bases from J, leaving 12 bases between. The CDR3 contains 15 residues. Germline V gene data show CDR1 as SEHNR and CDR2 as FQNEAQ (reference sequence). CDR3 amino acids: CASSLSPGINTEAFF. For the CDR3, the DNA is TGTGCCAGCAGCTTAAGCCCAGGGATCAACACTGAAGCTTTCTTT.

The chain couples TRBV5-5 to TRBJ1-2; maybe TRBD1 (6 bases). The V gene's germline CDR1 is SGHKS and CDR2 YYEKEE (reference sequence). The V end was cut by 0 bases, the J end by 5 bases, with 11 bases between. CDR3 length: 14 amino acids. The CDR3 loop is CASSLAPDRYGYTF. The CDR3 nucleotides read TGTGCCAGCAGCTTGGCTCCCGACAGGTATGGCTACACCTTC.

The CDR3 nucleotides read TGTGCCTGGAGTCCCGGGACTAGCGGCCCTGGGAGAAACATTCAGTACTTC. Residues: CAWSPGTSGPGRNIQYF. This rearrangement joins TRBV30 to TRBJ2-4, with 11 bases matching TRBD2. V was clipped by 2 bases and J by 6 bases; unmatched bases: 12. Per germline, CDR1 GTSNPN and CDR2 SVGIG (reference sequence). The CDR3 sequence is 17 residues long.

The rearrangement joins TRBV6-5 to TRBJ1-5; D call uncertain. This CDR3 region has 14 residues. Trimming removed 5 bases at V and 1 base at J, with 9 bases between. In germline, CDR1 is MNHEY, CDR2 SVGAGI. For the CDR3, the DNA is TGTGCCAGCAGTCGCGGGGTAAGCAATCAGCCCCAGCATTTT. It encodes CASSRGVSNQPQHF.

The chain employs TRBV7-2 and TRBJ1-1; D is ambiguous. V was shortened by 0 bases and J by 7 bases, with 9 bases between the two germline ends. Germline V gene data show CDR1 as SGHTA and CDR2 as FQGNSA. The CDR3 sequence is 13 residues long. Here the CDR3 DNA reads TGTGCCAGCAGCTTAGCCCCCCCGGGTGAAGCTTTCTTT. Amino acid sequence: CASSLAPPGEAFF.

The chain employs TRBV15 and TRBJ2-7; D possibly corresponds to TRBD1 (6 bases). The length of the CDR3 is 13 residues. Trimming took 5 bases from V and 6 from J, leaving 14 bases between them. CDR1 is LNHNV and CDR2 is YYDKDF in the germline V gene (reference sequence). The CDR3, as DNA: TGTGCCACCAGCTCCCACAGGGCCGCCGAGCAGTACTTC. Translated, it gives CATSSHRAAEQYF.

This chain links TRBV28 with TRBJ2-5; 8 positions match TRBD1. V was clipped by 6 bases and J by 4 bases; unmatched bases: 4. The CDR3 has 13 amino acids. The germline V gene encodes CDR1 MDHEN and CDR2 SYDVKM. CDR3 sequence reads: CASRAGGRETQYF. CDR3 bases: TGTGCCAGCAGGGCAGGGGGCAGAGAGACCCAGTACTTC. Full variable domain (rest looked up from reference TRBV28 and TRBJ2-5): DVKVTQSSRYLVKRTGEKVFLECVQDMDHENMFWYRQDPGLGLRLIYFSYDVKMKEKGDIPEGYSVSREKKERFSLILESASTNQTSMYLCASRAGGRETQYFGPGTRLLVL.

This clone came up a few times. V gene TRBV11-1 combines with J gene TRBJ2-1, with 7 positions matching TRBD1. The trim removed 4 bases at V and 10 bases at J, leaving 4 bases unmatched. CDR1 SGHAT and CDR2 FQDESV come from the germline V gene (reference sequence). The CDR3 covers 12 residues. CDR3 loop: CASSYRGREQFF. For the CDR3, the DNA is TGTGCCAGCAGCTACAGGGGACGCGAGCAGTTCTTC.

The J gene is TRBJ2-5, the V gene TRBV7-9; 8 bases are a match to TRBD2. CDR3 size: 16 residues. Germline assignment: CDR1 SEHNR and CDR2 FQNEAQ (reference sequence). V shed 5 bases and J 0 bases; nucleotides not matched to a gene: 8. For the CDR3, the DNA is TGTGCCAGCAGCCTATTTAGCGGGACGTACCAAGAGACCCAGTACTTC. It translates to CASSLFSGTYQETQYF.

V is TRBV7-9 and J is TRBJ2-1; D might be TRBD1 (6 bases). This CDR3 spans 15 amino acids. Between the trimmed V and J ends, which lost 4 bases and 5 bases, there was a span of 15 bases. Germline V gene data show CDR1 as SEHNR and CDR2 as FQNEAQ (reference sequence). The CDR3 DNA sequence: TGTGCCAGCAGCTCTAGACAGGTGAGGGACAATGAGCAGTTCTTC. Protein sequence: CASSSRQVRDNEQFF.

This clone appeared a few times. The chain is built from TRBV2 and TRBJ1-5; 7 bases align to TRBD1. The CDR3 consists of 14 residues. Germline values: CDR1 SNHLY, CDR2 FYNNEI. V lost 4 bases, J lost 7 bases, and 7 bases stayed unmatched. CDR3: CASSVEGARQPQHF. The CDR3, as DNA: TGTGCCAGCAGTGTTGAGGGGGCGAGACAGCCCCAGCATTTT.